Sequencing of this T cell receptor beta chain was carried out in a study of siplizumab effects on memory and regulatory T cells (dated by TCRdb to the late 2010s). Background for the entire study: The study looked at the effect of siplizumab, an anti-CD2 antibody, on alloreactive T-cell subsets in allogeneic mixed lymphocyte reactions made from human PBMCs.

The protocol used for the library was the immunoSEQ multiplex PCR assay. Each sample had some 96,000 TCR templates assayed by the deep sequencing platform. Genomic DNA extracted from sorted T cells was used for TCRbeta CDR3 sequencing. In the paper's pipeline: The R programming language was used for the clonal analysis of the TCRbeta CDR3 data. Comparing unstimulated samples against CFSE-low samples taken after the reaction was how alloreactive CD4+ and CD8+ clones were defined. Alloreactive CD4+ clones were assigned to regulatory or non-regulatory origin by matching sequences to sorted unstimulated Treg and non-Treg repertoires. Here the immuneACCESS table is served through TCRdb, limited to in-frame sequences with V and J called. Missing clones are a known gap in these copies; in checked studies unresolved V genes cover under half, and the rest lacks a known reason. V, J and clone size were drawn from that table, and D and trimming were deduced from the DNA. The sample table lists tens of thousands of clones, 90% to 98% of them with a count of one. The ten largest clonotypes hold 0.095% of the sample.

Measured from the cysteine to the phenylalanine, the CDR3 is 15 residues long. Only the CDR3 part of the read is kept: 45 bases, read in frame from the first base. V is shortened by 0 bases, J by 6 bases, and the region joining them spans 13 bases. CDR1 is given as SGDLS and CDR2 as YYNGEE, both from the germline V gene. Additional sequencing covered unstimulated subsets from three donor pairs, namely CD8+ effector memory, CD4+ naive, CD8+ TEMRA, CD4+ memory and CD8+ naive. Sorted unstimulated T cells, along with proliferating T cells recovered from mixed lymphocyte reactions, underwent TCRbeta CDR3 sequencing. Fresh whole blood from roughly nine HLA-typed healthy donors was used as the source from which PBMCs were isolated. What the authors observed across the whole study: Siplizumab significantly lowered the cumulative frequency of alloreactive sequences that could be traced to unstimulated CD4+ memory T cells. About 80-97% of proliferating CD4+ or CD8+ clones could not be given a naive or memory phenotype. Unstimulated naive T cells appeared more diverse than memory T cells, and naive cells seemed to contribute substantially to the alloresponse. Whether proliferating Tregs from siplizumab cultures actually had suppressive function was not functionally confirmed. Sequences below about 10^-5 frequency were poorly captured, so only a minor fraction of alloreactive clones could be mapped to unstimulated subsets. Among mappable alloreactive CD4+ clones, an average Treg-derived fraction of less than 70% was observed with siplizumab, compared with 26.9% in control reactions.

Concerning this clone: This receptor's antigen is unknown. No base quality values were provided; no much bigger clone lies one nucleotide off.

The chain uses TRBV9 and TRBJ2-1, and the D gene may be TRBD2, 5 bases matching. The sequenced sample was naive CD8+ T cells sorted from blood. This sample's cell subset or site label indicates: unstimulated naive T cells. This TCR was sampled from a human donor in good health. The base sequence is TGTGCCAGCAGCGTAGTCGGACTCCAATCCAATGAGCAGTTCTTC. Translated, this gives CASSVVGLQSNEQFF. The full variable domain, with segments outside the CDR3 supplied by the reference TRBV9 and TRBJ2-1 proteins, appears as DSGVTQTPKHLITATGQRVTLRCSPRSGDLSVYWYQQSLDQGLQFLIQYYNGEERAKGNILERFSAQQFPDLHSELNLSSLELGDSALYFCASSVVGLQSNEQFFGPGTRLTVL.